Listed here is a single T cell receptor beta chain. This entry comes from a study of blood T cells in healthy people across ages. This CDR3 comprises 16 residues. Germline lookup yields CDR1 SEHNR and CDR2 FQNEAQ (reference sequence). V was pared by 2 bases and J by 2 bases, with 15 bases between. Through a sample-barcoded 5' primer and a J-beta primer mix, a second PCR was run for 7 to 11 cycles. TCRdb re-derived calls from the 5' RACE reads in MiXCR, one entry per CDR3 protein. Found here are about 1.7 million distinct CDR3 sequences, about 30% of them singletons; the top ten hold 7% to 9%. The chain carries TRBV7-9 and TRBJ1-2, with a possible D match to TRBD1 (6 bases). The sequence was collected from a woman under 40 in good health. Sequences were obtained from blood. CDR3 DNA sequence: TGTGCCAGCAGCTTATCCTCTACAGGGCTAAACTATGGCTACACCTTC. It translates to CASSLSSTGLNYGYTF.